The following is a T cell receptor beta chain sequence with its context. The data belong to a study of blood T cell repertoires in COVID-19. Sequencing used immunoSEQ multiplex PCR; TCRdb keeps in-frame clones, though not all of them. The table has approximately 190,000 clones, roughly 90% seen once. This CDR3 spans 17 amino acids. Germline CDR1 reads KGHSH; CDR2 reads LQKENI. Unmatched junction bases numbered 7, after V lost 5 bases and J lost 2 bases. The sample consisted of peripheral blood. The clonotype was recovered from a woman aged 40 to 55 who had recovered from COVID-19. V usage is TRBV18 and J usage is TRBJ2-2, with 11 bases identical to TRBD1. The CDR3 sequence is CASSALGTGGNTGELFF. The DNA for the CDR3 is TGTGCCAGCTCAGCACTCGGGACAGGGGGTAACACCGGGGAGCTGTTTTTT. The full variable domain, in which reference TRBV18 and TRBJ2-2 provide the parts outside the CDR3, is NAGVMQNPRHLVRRRGQEARLRCSPMKGHSHVYWYRQLPEEGLKFMVYLQKENIIDESGMPKERFSAEFPKEGPSILRIQQVVRGDSAAYFCASSALGTGGNTGELFFGEGSRLTVL.